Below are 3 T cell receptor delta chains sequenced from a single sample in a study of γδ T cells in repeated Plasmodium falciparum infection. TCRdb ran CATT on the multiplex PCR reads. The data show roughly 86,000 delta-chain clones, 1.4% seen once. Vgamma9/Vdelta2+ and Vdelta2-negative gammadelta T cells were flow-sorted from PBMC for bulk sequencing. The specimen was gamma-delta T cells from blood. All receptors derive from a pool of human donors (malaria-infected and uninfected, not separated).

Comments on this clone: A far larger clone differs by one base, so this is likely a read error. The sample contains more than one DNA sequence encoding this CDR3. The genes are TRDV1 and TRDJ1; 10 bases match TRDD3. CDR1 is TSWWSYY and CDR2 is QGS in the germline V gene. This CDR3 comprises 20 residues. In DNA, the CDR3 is TGCGCTCTTGGGGAACTTCCTACGGGGGACTGGGGGATCCTTACCGATAAACTCATCTTT. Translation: CALGELPTGDWGILTDKLIF.

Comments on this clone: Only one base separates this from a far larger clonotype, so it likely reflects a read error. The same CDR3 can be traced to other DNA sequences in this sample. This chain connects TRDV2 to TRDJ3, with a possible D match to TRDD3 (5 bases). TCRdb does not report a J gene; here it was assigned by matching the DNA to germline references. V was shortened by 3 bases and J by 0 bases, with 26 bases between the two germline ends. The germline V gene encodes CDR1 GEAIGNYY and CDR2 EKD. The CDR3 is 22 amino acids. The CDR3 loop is CACDSGAFTGGPSSWDTRQMFF. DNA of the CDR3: TGTGCCTGTGACTCCGGCGCGTTTACCGGGGGCCCGAGCTCCTGGGACACCCGACAGATGTTTTTC.

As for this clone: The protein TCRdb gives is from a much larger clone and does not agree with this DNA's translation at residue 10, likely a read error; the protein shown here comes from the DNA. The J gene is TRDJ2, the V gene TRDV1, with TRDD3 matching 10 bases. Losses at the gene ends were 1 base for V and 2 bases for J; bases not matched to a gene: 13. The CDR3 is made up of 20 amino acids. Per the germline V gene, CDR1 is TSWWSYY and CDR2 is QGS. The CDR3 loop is CALGERFLRGIRGLTAQLFF. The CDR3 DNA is TGTGCTCTTGGGGAACGCTTCCTACGGGGGATACGCGGGTTGACAGCACAACTCTTCTTT.